The entry below gives a single T cell receptor beta chain sequence along with its context. The J segment lost 5 bases and the V segment lost 3 bases, leaving 0 bases of the junction unmatched. Per the germline V gene, CDR1 is GTSNPN and CDR2 is SVGIG (reference sequence). The CDR3 runs to 11 residues. Clinical symptoms, serum thyroxine, TRAb, thyroid ultrasound and orbital computed tomography informed diagnoses. These data belong to a study of T cells in Graves' hyperthyroidism and ophthalmopathy. The investigators amplified TCR beta CDR3 regions from RNA transcripts. The HTBI set primed first-round TCR CDR3 RT-PCR. TCRdb analysed the multiplex PCR reads with MiXCR anew, one entry per CDR3 protein. The sample has hundreds of thousands of distinct CDR3 sequences; about 15% are singletons.

This TCR was recovered from a woman aged 40 to 50 with Graves' ophthalmopathy. Sequenced material: blood. V and J are TRBV30 and TRBJ1-2, with TRBD1 matching over 7 bases. In nucleotides, the CDR3 is TGTGCCTGGAGGGACAGGTATGGCTACACCTTC. Residues: CAWRDRYGYTF.